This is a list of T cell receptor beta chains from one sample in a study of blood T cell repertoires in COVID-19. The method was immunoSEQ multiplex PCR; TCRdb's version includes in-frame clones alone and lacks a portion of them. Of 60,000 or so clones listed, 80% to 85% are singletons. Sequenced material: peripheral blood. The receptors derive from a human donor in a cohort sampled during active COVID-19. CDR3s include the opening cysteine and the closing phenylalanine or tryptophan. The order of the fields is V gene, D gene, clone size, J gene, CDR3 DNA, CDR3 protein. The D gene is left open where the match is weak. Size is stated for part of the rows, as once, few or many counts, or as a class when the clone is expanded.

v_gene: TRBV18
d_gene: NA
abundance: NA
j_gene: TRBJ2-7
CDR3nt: TGTGCCAGCTCACCACCGATCAGCTACGAGCAGTACTTC
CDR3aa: CASSPPISYEQYF

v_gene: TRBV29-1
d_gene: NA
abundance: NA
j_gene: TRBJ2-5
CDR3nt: TGCAGCTCCCGGGAATGGTTACAGAGCCAAGAGACCCAGTACTTC
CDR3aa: CSSREWLQSQETQYF

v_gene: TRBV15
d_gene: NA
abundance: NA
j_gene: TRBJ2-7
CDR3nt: TGTGCCACCAGCAGAGGGGGGCAGGGGAACGAGCAGTACTTC
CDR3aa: CATSRGGQGNEQYF

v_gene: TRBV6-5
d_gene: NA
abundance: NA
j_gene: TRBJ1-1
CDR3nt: TGTGCCAGCAGTTACAGGGGTGCGAACACTGAAGCTTTCTTT
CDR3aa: CASSYRGANTEAFF

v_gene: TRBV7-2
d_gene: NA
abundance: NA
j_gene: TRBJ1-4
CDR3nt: TGTGCCAGCAGCTTTTCGGGGTTAGCAACTAATGAAAAACTGTTTTTT
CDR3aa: CASSFSGLATNEKLFF

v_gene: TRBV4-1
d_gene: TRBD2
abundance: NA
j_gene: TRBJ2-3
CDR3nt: TGCGCCAGCAGCCCGACTAGCGGGGAAAGCACAGATACGCAGTATTTT
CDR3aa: CASSPTSGESTDTQYF

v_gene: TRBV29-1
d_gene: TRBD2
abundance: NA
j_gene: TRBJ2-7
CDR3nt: TGCAGCGTGAAGACTAGCGGGAGATACGAGCAGTACTTC
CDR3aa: CSVKTSGRYEQYF

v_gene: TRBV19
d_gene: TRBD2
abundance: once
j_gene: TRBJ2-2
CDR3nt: TGTGCCAGTAGTATACAGTGGCGGGGGTGGACCGGGGAGCTGTTTTTT
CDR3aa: CASSIQWRGWTGELFF

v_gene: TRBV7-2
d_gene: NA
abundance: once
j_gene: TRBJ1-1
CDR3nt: TGTGCCAGCAGCCAAGACAGACGGAACACTGAAGCTTTCTTT
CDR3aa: CASSQDRRNTEAFF

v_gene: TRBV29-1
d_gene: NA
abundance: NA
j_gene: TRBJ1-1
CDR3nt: TGCAGCGTTGGGGAGGCAACTGAAGCTTTCTTT
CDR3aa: CSVGEATEAFF

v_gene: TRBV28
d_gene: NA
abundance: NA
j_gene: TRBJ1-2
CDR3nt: TGTGCCAGCAGTTCAGTACAGGGCCTGCGGGTTGAACTTAACTATGGCTACACCTTC
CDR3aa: CASSSVQGLRVELNYGYTF

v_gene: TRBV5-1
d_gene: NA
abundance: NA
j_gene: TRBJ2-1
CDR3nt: TGCGCCAGCAGCTTGGACTCCGCCGGGGGTTATAATGAGCAGTTCTTC
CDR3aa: CASSLDSAGGYNEQFF

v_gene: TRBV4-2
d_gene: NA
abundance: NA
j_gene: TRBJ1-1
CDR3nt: TGTGCCAGCAGCCAAGATACGAGGTATGGCACTGAAGCTTTCTTT
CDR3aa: CASSQDTRYGTEAFF

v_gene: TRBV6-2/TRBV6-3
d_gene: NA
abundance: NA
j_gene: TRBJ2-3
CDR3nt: TGTGCCAGCAGCCGCGGGACGGCGGGCACAGATACGCAGTATTTT
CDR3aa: CASSRGTAGTDTQYF

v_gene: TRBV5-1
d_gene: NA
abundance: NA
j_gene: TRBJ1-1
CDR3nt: TGCGCCAGCAGCTCCCGGGGGGCAGGGTCGAACACTGAAGCTTTCTTT
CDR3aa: CASSSRGAGSNTEAFF

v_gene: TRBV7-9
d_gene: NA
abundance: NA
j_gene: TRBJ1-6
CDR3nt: TGTGCCAGCAGTAAGGGGGATTCACCCCTCCACTTT
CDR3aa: CASSKGDSPLHF

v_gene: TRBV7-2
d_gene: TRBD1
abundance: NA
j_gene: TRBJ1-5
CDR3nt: TGTGCCAGCAGCTCGTTTCAGGGGGGCGATCAGCCCCAGCATTTT
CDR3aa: CASSSFQGGDQPQHF

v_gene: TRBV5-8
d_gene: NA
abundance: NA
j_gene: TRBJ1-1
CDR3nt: TGTGCCAGCAGCTGGGGGGAGGGGACCACTGAAGCTTTCTTT
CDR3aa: CASSWGEGTTEAFF

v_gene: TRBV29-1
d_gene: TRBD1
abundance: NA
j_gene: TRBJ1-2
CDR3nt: TGCAGCTGCCCAGGGGGACAGAACTATGGCTACACCTTC
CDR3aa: CSCPGGQNYGYTF

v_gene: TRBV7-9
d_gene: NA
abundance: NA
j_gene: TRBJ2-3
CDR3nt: TGTGCCAGCAGCTTAGCGGGGGGGCCTTTTGGAGATACGCAGTATTTT
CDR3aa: CASSLAGGPFGDTQYF

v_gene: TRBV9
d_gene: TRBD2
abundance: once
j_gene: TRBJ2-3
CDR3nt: TGTGCCAGCAGCGTAGGGGCTCTGACTAGCGGGGGGTGGAAAGATACGCAGTATTTT
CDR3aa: CASSVGALTSGGWKDTQYF

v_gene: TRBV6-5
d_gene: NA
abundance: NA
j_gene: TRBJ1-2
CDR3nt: TGTGCCAGCAGTTACTCGAAAGGGGCCTATGGCTACACCTTC
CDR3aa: CASSYSKGAYGYTF

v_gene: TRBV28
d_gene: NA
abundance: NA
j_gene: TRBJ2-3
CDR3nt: TGTGCCACGAGAGACTCTAGCACAGATACGCAGTATTTT
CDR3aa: CATRDSSTDTQYF

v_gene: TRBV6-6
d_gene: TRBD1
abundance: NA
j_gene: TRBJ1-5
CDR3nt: TGTGCCAGCAGTTATTCAGACAGGGCCAATCAGCCCCAGCATTTT
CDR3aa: CASSYSDRANQPQHF

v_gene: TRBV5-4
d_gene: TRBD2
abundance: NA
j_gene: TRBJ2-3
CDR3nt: TGTGCCAGCAGCCGAAGCGGGGGGGCAACAGATACGCAGTATTTT
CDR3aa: CASSRSGGATDTQYF

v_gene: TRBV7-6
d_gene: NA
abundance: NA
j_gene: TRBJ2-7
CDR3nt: TGTGCCAGCAGCCCGCGCCCATGGGAGGAACCCTACGAGCAGTACTTC
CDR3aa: CASSPRPWEEPYEQYF

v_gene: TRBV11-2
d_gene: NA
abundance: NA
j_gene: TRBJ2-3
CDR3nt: TGTGCCAGCAGCCAGGTTTCAGATACGCAGTATTTT
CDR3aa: CASSQVSDTQYF

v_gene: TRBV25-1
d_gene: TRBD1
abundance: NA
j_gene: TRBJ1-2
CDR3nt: TGTGCCAGCTTCGGACAGGGGGCTCACTATGGCTACACCTTC
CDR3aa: CASFGQGAHYGYTF

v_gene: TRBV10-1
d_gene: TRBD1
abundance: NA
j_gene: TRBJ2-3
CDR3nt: TGCGCCAGCAGTGCAGACAGGGGAAGCACAGATACGCAGTATTTT
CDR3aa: CASSADRGSTDTQYF

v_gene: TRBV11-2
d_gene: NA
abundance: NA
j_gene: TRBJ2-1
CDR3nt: TGTGCCAGCAGGACAACCGCTCCGAGCTCCTACAATGAGCAGTTCTTC
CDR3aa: CASRTTAPSSYNEQFF

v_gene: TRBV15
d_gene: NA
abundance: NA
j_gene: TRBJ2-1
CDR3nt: TGTGCCACCAGCAGAGGACAGAACAATGAGCAGTTCTTC
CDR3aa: CATSRGQNNEQFF

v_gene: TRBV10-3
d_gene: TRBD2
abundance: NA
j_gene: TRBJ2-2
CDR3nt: TGTGCCATCAGTGAGACCATGGGGGGACTAGGCAACACCGGGGAGCTGTTTTTT
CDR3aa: CAISETMGGLGNTGELFF

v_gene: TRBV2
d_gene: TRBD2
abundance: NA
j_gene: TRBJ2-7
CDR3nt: TGTGCCAGCAAGACTAGCGTGGAATACGAGCAGTACTTC
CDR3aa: CASKTSVEYEQYF

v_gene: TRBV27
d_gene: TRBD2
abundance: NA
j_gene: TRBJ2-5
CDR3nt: TGTGCCAGCAGTTTAAGACTAGCGGGGGGTCAAGAGACCCAGTACTTC
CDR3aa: CASSLRLAGGQETQYF

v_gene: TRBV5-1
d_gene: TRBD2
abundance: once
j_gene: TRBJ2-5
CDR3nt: TGCGCCAGCAGCGGACTAGCGGGGGAGACCCAGTACTTC
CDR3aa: CASSGLAGETQYF

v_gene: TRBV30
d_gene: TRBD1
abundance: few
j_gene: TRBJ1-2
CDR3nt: TGTGCCTGGAGCAAGACAGGGACCGTATATGGCTACACCTTC
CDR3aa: CAWSKTGTVYGYTF